There are a few counts of the clone carrying this T cell receptor beta chain. The table came from immunoSEQ multiplex PCR; TCRdb's copy has only in-frame clones and leaves some out. Of roughly 400,000 clones in the sample, approximately 90% were seen once. This record comes from a study of control samples from healthy donors and cancer patients. The CDR3 covers 15 residues. From germline, CDR1 is LGHDT and CDR2 YNNKEL (reference sequence). The ends lost 3 bases at V and 2 bases at J; junction bases unmatched: 5. The clonotype was recovered from a man aged 35 to 55 with head and neck cancer. The sequencing input was PBMCs. This rearrangement joins TRBV3-1 (or the pseudogene TRBV3-2) to TRBJ2-7, with 9 nucleotides matching TRBD2. The DNA for the CDR3 is TGTGCCAGCAGCCAGACTAGCGGAAATACCTACGAGCAGTACTTC. Protein: CASSQTSGNTYEQYF.